A single sample gave rise to the 15 T cell receptor beta chains below, sequenced in a study of T cell responses to AZD1222 COVID-19 vaccine. Profiling relied on immunoSEQ multiplex PCR, and the TCRdb table lists in-frame clones only, not all of them. The table includes over 150,000 clones, around 88% detected once. The input for sequencing was peripheral blood, taken 28 days after the second AZD1222 dose. Every receptor here comes from an adult who received the AZD1222 COVID-19 vaccine.

The chain links TRBV5-6 to TRBJ2-7, with a weak D call TRBD1 (6 bases). Trimming shortened V by 4 bases and J by 0 bases, and 11 bases separated the two germline ends. CDR3 length: 14 amino acids. Germline loops: CDR1 SGHDT, CDR2 YYEEEE. The CDR3 loop reads CASSPDRRSYEQYF. Written as DNA, the CDR3 is TGTGCCAGCAGCCCTGACAGGCGCTCCTACGAGCAGTACTTC.

The chain combines TRBV27 with TRBJ2-3, with 7 bases identical to TRBD2. CDR1 is MNHEY and CDR2 is SMNVEV in the germline V gene (reference sequence). V shed 0 bases, J shed 0 bases, and the junction held 12 bases outside the gene matches. There are 19 residues in the CDR3. The CDR3, as DNA: TGTGCCAGCAGTTTATCTCGGCATAGTGGGGGGGGAAGCACAGATACGCAGTATTTT. Translated: CASSLSRHSGGGSTDTQYF.

This clone was seen a single time. The chain is built from TRBV18 and TRBJ1-1; maybe TRBD1 (5 bases). Germline-derived CDR1 and CDR2 are KGHSH and LQKENI. This CDR3 has 18 residues. V lost 8 bases and J lost 2, with 27 bases in between. CDR3 protein: CASAVKNWGVAINTEAFF. The CDR3 coding sequence is TGTGCCAGCGCAGTAAAGAATTGGGGGGTGGCGATAAACACTGAAGCTTTCTTT. Full variable domain (missing parts from reference TRBV18 and TRBJ1-1): NAGVMQNPRHLVRRRGQEARLRCSPMKGHSHVYWYRQLPEEGLKFMVYLQKENIIDESGMPKERFSAEFPKEGPSILRIQQVVRGDSAAYFCASAVKNWGVAINTEAFFGQGTRLTVV.

The chain employs TRBV5-1 and TRBJ2-3; 8 nucleotides align to TRBD1. Germline V lookup: CDR1 SGHRS, CDR2 YFSETQ. This CDR3 has 16 residues. V trimming: 0 bases; J trimming: 2 bases; junction bases outside the gene matches: 5. CDR3 sequence: CASSLEGQASTDTQYF. CDR3 DNA sequence: TGCGCCAGCAGCTTGGAGGGACAGGCTTCCACAGATACGCAGTATTTT.

In nucleotides, the CDR3 is TGTGCCAGCAGCTCACGGGGGGGCCTTAACACCGGGGAGCTGTTTTTT. This codes for CASSSRGGLNTGELFF. The genes are TRBV7-3 and TRBJ2-2, with 8 bases that match TRBD2. V was pared by 4 bases and J by 2 bases, with 6 bases of the junction left unmatched. Germline values: CDR1 SGHTA, CDR2 FQGTGA. This CDR3 region has 16 residues.

The CDR3 nucleotides read TGTGCCAGCAGTGATTGGGACAGGTCCTACGAGCAGTACTTC. This gives the protein CASSDWDRSYEQYF. The chain couples TRBV6-1 to TRBJ2-7; 8 nucleotides align to TRBD1. The CDR3 spans 14 residues. The V and J ends lost 3 bases and 1 base, in that order; junction bases with no gene match: 2. Germline assignment: CDR1 MNHNS and CDR2 SASEGT.

The CDR3 here is CASSEVAGGLGDTQYF. CDR3 DNA sequence: TGTGCCAGCAGTGAAGTGGCAGGGGGCCTAGGGGATACGCAGTATTTT. This chain joins TRBV6-1 and TRBJ2-3, with 8 bases that match TRBD1. The CDR3 contains 16 residues. The V and J ends lost 1 base and 6 bases, in that order; junction bases with no gene match: 9. CDR1 and CDR2 (germline): MNHNS, SASEGT.

The genes are TRBV7-8 and TRBJ2-5; TRBD2 matches at 12 bases. V was clipped by 5 bases and J by 5 bases; unmatched bases: 6. Germline CDR1 reads SGHVS; CDR2 reads FQNEAQ. The CDR3 is 15 amino acids. CDR3 residues: CASSVGLAGHETQYF. CDR3 DNA: TGTGCCAGCAGCGTTGGACTAGCGGGGCATGAGACCCAGTACTTC.

In regard to this clone: A read error may account for a junction end that differs from germline. The genes are TRBV12-3 or TRBV12-4 and TRBJ2-1, with TRBD2 identical over 10 bases. The CDR3 sequence is 12 residues long. The CDR3, as DNA: TGTGCCAGCAGTGGTAGCGGGGGGCGGGGGCTCTTC. Amino acid sequence: CASSGSGGRGLF.

This chain links TRBV2 with TRBJ2-1, with 7 bases aligning to TRBD1. Trimming removed 4 bases from V and 9 bases from J; junction bases left unmatched: 15. The CDR3 is 16 amino acids. Germline assignment: CDR1 SNHLY and CDR2 FYNNEI. The CDR3 bases are TGTGCCAGCAGTGTGGAAGGACAGGTATCGTGGGGTGAGCAGTTCTTC. Its protein is CASSVEGQVSWGEQFF.

The chain couples TRBV6-5 to TRBJ1-2; D unclear. The CDR3 contains 13 residues. The ends were cut back, 6 bases at V and 1 base at J, with 9 bases in the middle. Germline CDR1 MNHEY, CDR2 SVGAGI. CDR3 region: CASRTAGNYGYTF. In DNA form, the CDR3 reads TGTGCCAGCAGAACAGCCGGTAACTATGGCTACACCTTC.

The chain has TRBV6-5 and TRBJ2-7; TRBD2 matches at 12 bases. This CDR3 region has 15 residues. Trimming took 6 bases from V and 0 from J; bases not matched to a gene: 3. Germline lookup yields CDR1 MNHEY and CDR2 SVGAGI. The CDR3: CASSGLAGSSYEQYF. The CDR3 DNA is TGTGCCAGCAGCGGACTAGCGGGGAGCTCCTACGAGCAGTACTTC.

The rearrangement uses TRBV19 and TRBJ1-5; D unresolved. V lost 0 bases and J lost 3, with 6 bases in between. The CDR3 loop spans 14 amino acids. CDR1 is LNHDA and CDR2 is SQIVND in the germline V gene (reference sequence). This CDR3 is CASSIDGSNQPQHF. The CDR3 coding sequence is TGTGCCAGTAGTATAGACGGCTCCAATCAGCCCCAGCATTTT.

The chain joins TRBV4-1 to TRBJ1-2, with D possibly TRBD1 on 5 matching bases. Trimming removed 3 bases from V and 8 bases from J, with 13 bases in between. CDR3 size: 13 residues. Germline V CDR1 and CDR2: MGHRA, YSYEKL. The chain's CDR3 is CASSQGTKYGYTF. The CDR3 DNA follows: TGCGCCAGCAGCCAGGGGACGAAATACGGCTACACCTTC.

This clone was observed a single time. The rearrangement uses TRBV4-2 and TRBJ2-2; D not certain. This CDR3 region has 14 residues. The V gene lost 5 bases and the J gene lost 2 bases, with 9 bases spanning the gap. Looked up from germline, CDR1 is LGHNA and CDR2 is YNFKEQ. CDR3 sequence reads: CASSSVGNTGELFF. CDR3 nucleotides: TGTGCCAGCAGCTCCGTCGGAAACACCGGGGAGCTGTTTTTT.